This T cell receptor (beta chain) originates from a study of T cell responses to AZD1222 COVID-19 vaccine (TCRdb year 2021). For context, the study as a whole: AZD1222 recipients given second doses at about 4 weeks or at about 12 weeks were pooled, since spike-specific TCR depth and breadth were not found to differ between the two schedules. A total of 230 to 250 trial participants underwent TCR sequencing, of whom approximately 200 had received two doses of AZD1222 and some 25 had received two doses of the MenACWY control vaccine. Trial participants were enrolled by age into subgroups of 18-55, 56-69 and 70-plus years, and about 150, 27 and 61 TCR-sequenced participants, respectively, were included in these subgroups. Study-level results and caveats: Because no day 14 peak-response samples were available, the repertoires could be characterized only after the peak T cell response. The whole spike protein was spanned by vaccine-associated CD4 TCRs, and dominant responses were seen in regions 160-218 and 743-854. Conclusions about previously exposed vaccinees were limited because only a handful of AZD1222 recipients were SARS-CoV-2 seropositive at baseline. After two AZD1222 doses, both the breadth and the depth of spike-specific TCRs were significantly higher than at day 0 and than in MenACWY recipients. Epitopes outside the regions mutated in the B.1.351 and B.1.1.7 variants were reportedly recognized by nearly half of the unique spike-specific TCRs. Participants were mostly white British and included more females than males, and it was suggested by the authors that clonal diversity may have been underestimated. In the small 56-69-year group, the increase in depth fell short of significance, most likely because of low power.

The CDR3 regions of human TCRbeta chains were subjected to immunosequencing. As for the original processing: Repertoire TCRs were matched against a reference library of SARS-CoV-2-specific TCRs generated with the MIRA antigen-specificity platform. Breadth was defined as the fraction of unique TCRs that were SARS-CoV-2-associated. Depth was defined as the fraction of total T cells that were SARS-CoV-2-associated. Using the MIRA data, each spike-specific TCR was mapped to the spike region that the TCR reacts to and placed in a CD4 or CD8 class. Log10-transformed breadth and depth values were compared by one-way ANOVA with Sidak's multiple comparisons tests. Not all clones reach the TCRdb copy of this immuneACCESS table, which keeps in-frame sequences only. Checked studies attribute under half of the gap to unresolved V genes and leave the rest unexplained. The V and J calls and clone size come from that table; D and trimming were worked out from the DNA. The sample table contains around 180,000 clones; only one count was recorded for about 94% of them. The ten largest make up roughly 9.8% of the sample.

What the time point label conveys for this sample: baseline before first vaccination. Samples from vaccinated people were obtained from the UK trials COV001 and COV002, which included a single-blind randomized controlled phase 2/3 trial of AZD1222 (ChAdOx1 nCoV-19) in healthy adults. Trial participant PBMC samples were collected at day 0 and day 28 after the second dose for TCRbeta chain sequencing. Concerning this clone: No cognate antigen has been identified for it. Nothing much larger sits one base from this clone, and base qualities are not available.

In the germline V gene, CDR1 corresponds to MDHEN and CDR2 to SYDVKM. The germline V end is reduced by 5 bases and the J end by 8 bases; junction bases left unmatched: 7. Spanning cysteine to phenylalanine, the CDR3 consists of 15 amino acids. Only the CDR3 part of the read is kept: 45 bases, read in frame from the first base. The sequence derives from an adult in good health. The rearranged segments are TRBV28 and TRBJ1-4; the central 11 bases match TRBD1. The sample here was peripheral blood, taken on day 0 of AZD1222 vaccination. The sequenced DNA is TGTGCCAGCAGTGGGAGGACAGGGGGCGAGGAAAAACTGTTTTTT. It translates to CASSGRTGGEEKLFF.